The 30 T cell receptor beta chains below all came from one sample that was sequenced in a study of control samples from healthy donors and cancer patients. Data came from immunoSEQ multiplex PCR; TCRdb stores just in-frame clones and leaves some out. Found here are roughly 190,000 clones, 91% of them singletons; the top ten hold approximately 2%. The sample taken for sequencing was blood. Receptor source: a man aged 25-45 years in good health.

This clone has just one count. The chain recombines TRBV28 with TRBJ1-3; a possible D gene is TRBD1 (6 bases). Germline V lookup: CDR1 MDHEN, CDR2 SYDVKM. The V end was cut by 5 bases, the J end by 4 bases, with 15 bases between. The CDR3 has 15 residues. The CDR3 DNA is TGTGCCAGCAGTCCCGGGGGGCGTAACGGAAACACCATATATTTT. Its translation: CASSPGGRNGNTIYF. Together with reference TRBV28 and TRBJ1-3, the CDR3 gives the full variable domain: DVKVTQSSRYLVKRTGEKVFLECVQDMDHENMFWYRQDPGLGLRLIYFSYDVKMKEKGDIPEGYSVSREKKERFSLILESASTNQTSMYLCASSPGGRNGNTIYFGEGSWLTVV.

V usage is TRBV1 and J usage is TRBJ1-2. TRBV1 represents a pseudogene. CDR3 length: 20 residues. CDR3 sequence: CTSSRRGRLKYSPGLVGYTF. The CDR3 DNA sequence: TGCACCAGCAGCCGCCGGGGCCGTCTTAAGTATAGTCCAGGGTTGGTTGGCTACACCTTC.

The chain is built from TRBV3-1 (or the pseudogene TRBV3-2) and TRBJ2-3, with 9 nucleotides matching TRBD2. Losses at the gene ends were 4 bases for V and 2 bases for J; bases not matched to a gene: 4. Germline V CDR1 and CDR2: LGHDT, YNNKEL (reference sequence). CDR3 length: 15 residues. CDR3 sequence reads: CASSPGTSLTDTQYF. CDR3 nucleotide sequence: TGTGCCAGCAGCCCCGGGACTAGCCTCACAGATACGCAGTATTTT.

The genes are TRBV3-1 (or the pseudogene TRBV3-2) and TRBJ2-7; weak D call: TRBD1 (5 bases). Germline V gene lookup returns CDR1 LGHDT and CDR2 YNNKEL (reference sequence). Trimming pared 0 bases from V and 3 bases from J, leaving 12 bases between. The CDR3 extends over 15 amino acids. CDR3 sequence: CASSQDQGSFYEQYF. DNA of the CDR3: TGTGCCAGCAGCCAAGATCAGGGCAGCTTCTACGAGCAGTACTTC.

In its sample, this clone was seen once. This rearrangement joins TRBV5-6 to TRBJ2-6; 7 bases match TRBD1. Germline V gives CDR1 SGHDT, CDR2 YYEEEE. The ends lost 7 bases at V and 5 bases at J; junction bases unmatched: 6. The CDR3 has 14 amino acids. The CDR3 region is CASVRGGRANVLTF. CDR3 sequence (DNA): TGTGCCAGCGTTCGAGGGGGCCGGGCCAACGTCCTGACTTTC.

Only one count was recorded for this clone. The V gene is TRBV25-1, the J gene TRBJ2-7; a weak D match, TRBD1 (5 bases). Trimming pared 0 bases from V and 2 bases from J, leaving 11 bases between. This CDR3 has 15 amino acids. CDR1 MGHDK and CDR2 SYGVNS come from the germline V gene. CDR3 coding DNA: TGTGCCAGCAGTGAATATTCCGGACACCCCTACGAGCAGTACTTC. It translates to CASSEYSGHPYEQYF.

This clone turned up a few times. CDR3 sequence (DNA): TGCGCCAGCAGCCTATGGTCGACAGGGGGGCTATCGGGTCAGCCCCAGCATTTT. As protein: CASSLWSTGGLSGQPQHF. The chain is built from TRBV4-1 and TRBJ1-5; 9 nucleotides match TRBD1. The length of the CDR3 is 18 residues. Germline lookup yields CDR1 MGHRA and CDR2 YSYEKL. With 4 bases clipped from V and 6 bases from J, the junction kept 16 bases outside the gene matches.

The chain has TRBV29-1 and TRBJ1-1, with a weak D call TRBD1 (6 bases). This CDR3 is built from 10 residues. Trimming took 4 bases from V and 7 from J, leaving 7 bases between them. Germline V gene lookup returns CDR1 SQVTM and CDR2 ANQGSEA. The CDR3 region is CSVGDIEAFF. CDR3 DNA sequence: TGCAGCGTTGGGGACATTGAAGCTTTCTTT.

This clone was observed a single time. This chain connects TRBV7-2 to TRBJ2-3; 8 bases agree with TRBD2. The V gene's germline CDR1 is SGHTA and CDR2 FQGNSA. This CDR3 has 19 amino acids. The junction had 21 bases not matched to a gene; V was cut back by 5 bases and J by 5 bases. CDR3 in DNA: TGTGCCAGCAGCGCCTACCTCAGGGTTGGCGGGGGGCCGGGAGATACGCAGTATTTT. Translating gives CASSAYLRVGGGPGDTQYF.

This chain uses TRBV13 with TRBJ1-2, with D maybe TRBD1 (5 bases). CDR1 is PRHDT, CDR2 FYEKMQ, per germline (reference sequence). The CDR3 has 12 amino acids. With 6 bases removed from V and 3 bases from J, the gap between germline ends came to 8 bases. Written as DNA, the CDR3 is TGTGCCAGCAGGGGGGTGGACTATGGCTACACCTTC. It yields the protein CASRGVDYGYTF.

The rearrangement joins TRBV28 to TRBJ1-4; weak D call: TRBD1 (6 bases). V dropped 7 bases and J dropped 7 bases, with 16 bases sitting between them. The CDR3 runs 14 residues. Germline assignment: CDR1 MDHEN and CDR2 SYDVKM. The CDR3 sequence: CASKVWGRGEKLFF. In nucleotides, the CDR3 is TGTGCCAGCAAAGTTTGGGGGCGCGGTGAAAAACTGTTTTTT.

This clone was seen just once. The V call is TRBV19, the J call TRBJ1-2, with 8 bases lining up with TRBD1. This CDR3 has 14 residues. CDR1 is LNHDA, CDR2 SQIVND, per germline (reference sequence). Trimming took 2 bases from V and 7 from J; bases not matched to a gene: 6. This CDR3 reads CASSIQGAPSGYTF. CDR3 nucleotide sequence: TGTGCCAGTAGTATACAGGGGGCCCCCTCTGGCTACACCTTC.

The chain has TRBV5-5 and TRBJ2-3, with D hard to call. The CDR3 runs 15 residues. Trimming took off 0 bases at V and 0 bases at J, with 8 bases between the two ends. Looked up from germline, CDR1 is SGHKS and CDR2 is YYEKEE (reference sequence). The CDR3 here is CASSLGLGSTDTQYF. Written as DNA, the CDR3 is TGTGCCAGCAGCTTGGGACTGGGAAGCACAGATACGCAGTATTTT. Full variable domain (missing parts from reference TRBV5-5 and TRBJ2-3): DAGVTQSPTHLIKTRGQQVTLRCSPISGHKSVSWYQQVLGQGPQFIFQYYEKEERGRGNFPDRFSARQFPNYSSELNVNALLLGDSALYLCASSLGLGSTDTQYFGPGTRLTVL.

In its sample, this clone was seen once. The genes are TRBV6-5 and TRBJ2-2, with 7 bases aligning to TRBD1. Per germline, CDR1 MNHEY and CDR2 SVGAGI. The CDR3 contains 16 residues. Unmatched junction bases numbered 5, after V lost 2 bases and J lost 2 bases. This CDR3 is CASSYEGAGNTGELFF. The CDR3, as DNA: TGTGCCAGCAGTTACGAGGGGGCTGGAAACACCGGGGAGCTGTTTTTT.

The chain joins TRBV29-1 to TRBJ1-2; 8 nucleotides match TRBD1. The CDR3 length is 11 residues. Germline V gene lookup returns CDR1 SQVTM and CDR2 ANQGSEA. Trimming cost V 4 bases and J 8 bases; bases outside gene matches: 3. DNA for the CDR3: TGCAGCGTTGCAGGGGGCGACGGCTACACCTTC. It codes for CSVAGGDGYTF.

The gene calls are TRBV24-1 and TRBJ2-7; TRBD1 is a possible D gene (6 bases). There are 12 residues in the CDR3. CDR1 is KGHDR and CDR2 is SFDVKD in the germline V gene. Trimming stripped 8 bases from V and 0 bases from J, with 7 bases between. The CDR3 loop is CATMDSSYEQYF. CDR3 nucleotide sequence: TGTGCCACCATGGACAGCTCCTACGAGCAGTACTTC.

The chain recombines TRBV5-8 with TRBJ1-5, with unresolved D. This CDR3 spans 15 amino acids. Trimming took off 4 bases at V and 4 bases at J, with 15 bases between the two ends. CDR1 is SGHTS, CDR2 YDEGEE, per germline. CDR3 sequence: CASSLRRSDNQPQHF. CDR3 nucleotides: TGTGCCAGCAGCCTTCGGAGGTCGGATAATCAGCCCCAGCATTTT.

This rearrangement joins TRBV5-6 to TRBJ1-2; D possibly corresponds to TRBD1 (6 bases). The CDR3 has 15 amino acids. Germline values: CDR1 SGHDT, CDR2 YYEEEE. V was shortened by 4 bases and J by 4 bases, with 17 bases between the two germline ends. This chain's CDR3 is CASSQGSGGLYGYTF. The DNA for the CDR3 is TGTGCCAGCAGCCAGGGGAGTGGGGGCCTCTATGGCTACACCTTC. The complete variable domain, with remaining parts taken from reference TRBV5-6 and TRBJ1-2, reads DAGVTQSPTHLIKTRGQQVTLRCSPKSGHDTVSWYQQALGQGPQFIFQYYEEEERQRGNFPDRFSGHQFPNYSSELNVNALLLGDSALYLCASSQGSGGLYGYTFGSGTRLTVV.

CDR3 protein: CACAASKPYEQYF. DNA of the CDR3: TGTGCCTGCGCCGCTTCAAAGCCTTACGAGCAGTACTTC. This chain joins TRBV12-3 or TRBV12-4 and TRBJ2-7, with D uncertain. V lost 11 bases, J lost 4 bases, and 18 bases lay in between. CDR3 length equals 13 residues.

The J gene is TRBJ1-5, the V gene TRBV6-1, with 11 bases fitting TRBD1. Germline V gene lookup returns CDR1 MNHNS and CDR2 SASEGT. V lost 3 bases, J lost 1 base, and 8 bases stayed unmatched. This CDR3 spans 18 amino acids. Written as DNA, the CDR3 is TGTGCCAGCAGTGACCACGGGACAGGGGGGATGAGCAATCAGCCCCAGCATTTT. Its protein product is CASSDHGTGGMSNQPQHF.

This clone was detected once. This CDR3 reads CASGIGTIGLYEQYF. CDR3 DNA: TGTGCCAGCGGAATAGGGACCATCGGGCTATACGAGCAGTACTTC. This chain joins TRBV5-6 and TRBJ2-7, with D perhaps given as TRBD1 or TRBD2 (5 bases each). This CDR3 region has 15 residues. V gave up 7 bases and J gave up 4 bases, with 21 bases separating them. Germline values: CDR1 SGHDT, CDR2 YYEEEE.

The V call is TRBV6-6, the J call TRBJ1-2; TRBD1 is a possible D gene (5 bases). The CDR3 is made up of 13 amino acids. Looked up from germline, CDR1 is MNHNY and CDR2 is SVGAGI (reference sequence). The CDR3 DNA is TGTGGCGCGCGAGGCGAGGGGCACTATGGCTACACCTTC. Its protein is CGARGEGHYGYTF.

The chain is built from TRBV4-2 and TRBJ2-2; D might be TRBD2 (6 bases). V dropped 0 bases and J dropped 0 bases, with 11 bases sitting between them. Germline CDR1 is LGHNA and CDR2 is YNFKEQ. The CDR3 consists of 17 residues. Written as DNA, the CDR3 is TGTGCCAGCAGCCAAGAGGGGGGACGATCGAACACCGGGGAGCTGTTTTTT. It translates to CASSQEGGRSNTGELFF.

On this clone itself: Compared with germline, one end of the junction differs, possibly owing to a read error. J is TRBJ2-3 and V is TRBV6-5, with TRBD1 matching 7 bases. This CDR3 has 14 residues. Germline lookup yields CDR1 MNHEY and CDR2 SVGAGI. The CDR3 sequence is CASRIRQGTDTQYF. For the CDR3, the DNA is TGTGCCAGCAGGATAAGACAGGGCACGGATACGCAGTATTTT.

This clone showed up just once. The CDR3 DNA sequence: TGTGCCAGCAGCCAAGTCAGTGGGGGGAGAACCTGGGCGCAAAAAAACAGCTCCTACAATGAGCAGTTCTTC. It specifies CASSQVSGGRTWAQKNSSYNEQFF. J is TRBJ2-1 and V is TRBV14; D possibly corresponds to TRBD2 (6 bases). The germline CDR1 and CDR2 sequences are SGHDN and FVKESK. Trimming left V 1 base short and J 0 bases short, with 34 bases between. The CDR3 consists of 24 residues.

V is TRBV5-4 and J is TRBJ2-3; 10 nucleotides align to TRBD2. Germline V CDR1 and CDR2: SGHNT, YYREEE (reference sequence). CDR3 length: 17 residues. The V segment lost 2 bases and the J segment 1 base; nucleotides outside the gene matches: 7. CDR3 sequence: CASSLKAGGPGTDTQYF. CDR3 coding DNA: TGTGCCAGCAGCTTAAAAGCGGGGGGGCCAGGCACAGATACGCAGTATTTT. The full variable domain, in which reference TRBV5-4 and TRBJ2-3 provide the parts outside the CDR3, is ETGVTQSPTHLIKTRGQQVTLRCSSQSGHNTVSWYQQALGQGPQFIFQYYREEENGRGNFPPRFSGLQFPNYSSELNVNALELDDSALYLCASSLKAGGPGTDTQYFGPGTRLTVL.

This chain joins TRBV10-1 and TRBJ2-1, with 8 nucleotides matching TRBD2. Germline CDR1 is WNHNN and CDR2 is SYGVQD (reference sequence). This CDR3 is built from 15 residues. Losses at the gene ends were 4 bases for V and 1 base for J; bases not matched to a gene: 3. CDR3 region: CASSARGGSYNEQFF. The CDR3 DNA follows: TGCGCCAGCAGTGCGCGCGGGGGGTCCTACAATGAGCAGTTCTTC.

V is TRBV9 and J is TRBJ2-7; 8 bases map to TRBD2. The length of the CDR3 is 15 residues. Germline CDR1 reads SGDLS; CDR2 reads YYNGEE. V gave up 3 bases and J gave up 1 base; unmatched junction bases: 6. Here the CDR3 DNA reads TGTGCCAGCAGCGACGGTAGCGGGGCTTCCTACGAGCAGTACTTC. It is translated as CASSDGSGASYEQYF.

The gene calls are TRBV19 and TRBJ1-1, with D perhaps TRBD1 (6 bases). The CDR3 is 14 residues long. V gave up 5 bases and J gave up 1 base, with 11 bases separating them. Per the germline V gene, CDR1 is LNHDA and CDR2 is SQIVND (reference sequence). This CDR3 is CASSDQGRNTEAFF. CDR3 nucleotide sequence: TGTGCCAGTAGTGACCAGGGGAGGAACACTGAAGCTTTCTTT.

The rearrangement links TRBV4-1 to TRBJ2-2; TRBD2 agrees at 16 bases. This CDR3 is 17 amino acids long. Germline trimming cut 4 bases from V and 6 bases from J; bases unmatched to any gene: 5. In germline, CDR1 is MGHRA, CDR2 YSYEKL. The CDR3 nucleotides read TGCGCCAGCAGCCCTCTAGGGACTAGCGGGGGGGCCGGGGAGCTGTTTTTT. It specifies CASSPLGTSGGAGELFF.